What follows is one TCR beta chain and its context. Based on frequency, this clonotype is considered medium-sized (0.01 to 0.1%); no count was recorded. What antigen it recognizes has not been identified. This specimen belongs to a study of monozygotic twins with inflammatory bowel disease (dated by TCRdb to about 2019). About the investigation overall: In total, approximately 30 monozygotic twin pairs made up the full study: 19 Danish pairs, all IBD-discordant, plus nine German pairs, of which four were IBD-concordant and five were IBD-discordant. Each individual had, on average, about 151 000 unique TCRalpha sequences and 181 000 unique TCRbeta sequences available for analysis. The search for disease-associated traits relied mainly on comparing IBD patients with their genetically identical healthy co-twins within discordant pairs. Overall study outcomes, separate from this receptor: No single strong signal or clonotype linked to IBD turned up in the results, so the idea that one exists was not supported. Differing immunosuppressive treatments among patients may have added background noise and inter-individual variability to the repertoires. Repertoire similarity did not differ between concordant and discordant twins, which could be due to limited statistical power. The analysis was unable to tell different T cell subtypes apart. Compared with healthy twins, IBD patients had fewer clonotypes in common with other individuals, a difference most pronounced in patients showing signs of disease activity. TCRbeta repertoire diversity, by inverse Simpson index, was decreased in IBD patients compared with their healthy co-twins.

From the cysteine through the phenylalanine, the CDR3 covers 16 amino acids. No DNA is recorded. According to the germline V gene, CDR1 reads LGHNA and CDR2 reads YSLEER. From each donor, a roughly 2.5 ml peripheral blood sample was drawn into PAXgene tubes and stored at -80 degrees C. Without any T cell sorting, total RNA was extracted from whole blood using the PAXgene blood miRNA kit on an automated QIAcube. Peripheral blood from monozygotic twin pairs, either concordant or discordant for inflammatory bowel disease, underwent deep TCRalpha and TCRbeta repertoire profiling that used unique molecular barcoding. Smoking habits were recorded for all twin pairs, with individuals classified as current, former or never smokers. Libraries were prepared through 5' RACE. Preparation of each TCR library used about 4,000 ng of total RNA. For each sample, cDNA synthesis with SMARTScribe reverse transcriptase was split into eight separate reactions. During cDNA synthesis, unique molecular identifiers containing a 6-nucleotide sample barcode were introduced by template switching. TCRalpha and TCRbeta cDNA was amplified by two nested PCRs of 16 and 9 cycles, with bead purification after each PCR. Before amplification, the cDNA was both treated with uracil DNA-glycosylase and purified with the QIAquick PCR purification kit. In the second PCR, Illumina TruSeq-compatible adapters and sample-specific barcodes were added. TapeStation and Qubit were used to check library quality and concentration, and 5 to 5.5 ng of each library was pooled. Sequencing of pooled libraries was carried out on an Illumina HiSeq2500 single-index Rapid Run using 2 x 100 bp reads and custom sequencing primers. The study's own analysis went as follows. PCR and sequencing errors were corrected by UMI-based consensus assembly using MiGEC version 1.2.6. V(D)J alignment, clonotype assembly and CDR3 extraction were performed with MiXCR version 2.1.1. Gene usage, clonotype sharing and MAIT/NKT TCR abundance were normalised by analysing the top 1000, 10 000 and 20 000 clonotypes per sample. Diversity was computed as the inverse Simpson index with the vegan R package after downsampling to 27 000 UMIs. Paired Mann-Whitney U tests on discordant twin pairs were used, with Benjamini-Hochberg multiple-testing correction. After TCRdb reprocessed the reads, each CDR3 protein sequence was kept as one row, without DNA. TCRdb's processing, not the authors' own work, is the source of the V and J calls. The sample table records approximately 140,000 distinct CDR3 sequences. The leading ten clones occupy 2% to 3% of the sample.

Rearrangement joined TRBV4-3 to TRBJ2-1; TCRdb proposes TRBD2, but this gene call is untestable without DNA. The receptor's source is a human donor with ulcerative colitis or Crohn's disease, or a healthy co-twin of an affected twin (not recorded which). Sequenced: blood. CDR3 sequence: CASSQDAGGPYNEQFF.